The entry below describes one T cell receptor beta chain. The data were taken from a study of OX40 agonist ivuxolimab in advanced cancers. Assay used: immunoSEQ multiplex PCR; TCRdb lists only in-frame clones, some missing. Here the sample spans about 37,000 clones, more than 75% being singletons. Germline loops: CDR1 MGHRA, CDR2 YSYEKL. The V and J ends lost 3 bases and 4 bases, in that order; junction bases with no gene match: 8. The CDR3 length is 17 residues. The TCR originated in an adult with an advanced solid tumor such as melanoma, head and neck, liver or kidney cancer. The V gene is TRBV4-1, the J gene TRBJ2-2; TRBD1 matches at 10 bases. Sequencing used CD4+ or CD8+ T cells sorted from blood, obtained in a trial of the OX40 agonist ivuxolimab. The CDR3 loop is CASSQPLGTGVTGELFF. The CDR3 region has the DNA TGCGCCAGCAGCCAGCCCCTGGGGACAGGGGTCACCGGGGAGCTGTTTTTT.